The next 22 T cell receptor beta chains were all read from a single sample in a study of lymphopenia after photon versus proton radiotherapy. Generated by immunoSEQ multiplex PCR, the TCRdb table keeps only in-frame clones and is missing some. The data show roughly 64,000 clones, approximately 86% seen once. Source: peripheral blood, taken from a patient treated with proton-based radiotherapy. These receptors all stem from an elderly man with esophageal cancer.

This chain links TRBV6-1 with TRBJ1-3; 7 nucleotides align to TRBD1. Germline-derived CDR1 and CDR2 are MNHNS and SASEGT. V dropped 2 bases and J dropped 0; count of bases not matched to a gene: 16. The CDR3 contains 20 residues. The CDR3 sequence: CASSENRGAFPPPSGNTIYF. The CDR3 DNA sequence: TGTGCCAGCAGTGAAAACAGGGGTGCTTTTCCCCCCCCCTCTGGAAACACCATATATTTT.

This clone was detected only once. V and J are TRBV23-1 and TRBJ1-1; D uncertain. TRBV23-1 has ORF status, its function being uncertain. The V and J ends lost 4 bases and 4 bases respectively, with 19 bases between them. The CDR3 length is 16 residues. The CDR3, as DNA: TGCGCCAGCAGTCTAATTTTATCATTGGAGGTCACTGAAGCTTTCTTT. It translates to CASSLILSLEVTEAFF.

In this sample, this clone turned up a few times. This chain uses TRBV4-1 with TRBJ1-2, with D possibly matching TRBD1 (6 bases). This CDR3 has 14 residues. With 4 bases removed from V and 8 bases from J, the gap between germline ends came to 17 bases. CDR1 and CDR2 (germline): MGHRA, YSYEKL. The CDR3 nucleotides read TGCGCCAGCAGCCCCCGGGCGGGGGGCTGGGGCTACACCTTC. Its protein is CASSPRAGGWGYTF.

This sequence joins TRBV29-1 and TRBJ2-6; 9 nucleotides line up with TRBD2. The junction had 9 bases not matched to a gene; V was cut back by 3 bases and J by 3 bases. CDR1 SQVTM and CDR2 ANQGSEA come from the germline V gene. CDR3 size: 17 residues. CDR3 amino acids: CSVEWAGGPIGANVLTF. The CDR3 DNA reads TGCAGCGTTGAGTGGGCGGGAGGGCCTATTGGGGCCAACGTCCTGACTTTC.

CDR3 DNA: TGTGCCACCTGGGGGCGGGATGGCTACACCTTC. It specifies CATWGRDGYTF. The chain uses TRBV7-2 and TRBJ1-2, with a possible D match to TRBD1 (6 bases). V was shortened by 10 bases and J by 6 bases, with 12 bases between the two germline ends. The CDR3 loop spans 11 amino acids. CDR1 SGHTA and CDR2 FQGNSA come from the germline V gene.

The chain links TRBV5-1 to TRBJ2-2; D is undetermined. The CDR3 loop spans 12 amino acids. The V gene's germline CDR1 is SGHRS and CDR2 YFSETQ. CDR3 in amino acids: CASRALTGELFF. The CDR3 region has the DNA TGCGCAAGTAGGGCCCTCACCGGGGAGCTGTTTTTT.

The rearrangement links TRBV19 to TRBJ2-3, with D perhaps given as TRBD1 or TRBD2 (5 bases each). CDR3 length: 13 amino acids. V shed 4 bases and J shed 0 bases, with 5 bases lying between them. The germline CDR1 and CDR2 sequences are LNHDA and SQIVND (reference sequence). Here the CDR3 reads CASSRDSTDTQYF. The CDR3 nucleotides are TGTGCCAGTAGTAGGGACAGCACAGATACGCAGTATTTT.

The CDR3 coding sequence is TGCGCCAGCAGCATAGAAGGGAGCACAGATACGCAGTATTTT. Protein product: CASSIEGSTDTQYF. The rearrangement links TRBV5-1 to TRBJ2-3; no clear D. The V end lost 4 bases, the J end lost 0 bases, and 9 bases lay between the germline ends. Germline CDR1 reads SGHRS; CDR2 reads YFSETQ. The CDR3 spans 14 residues.

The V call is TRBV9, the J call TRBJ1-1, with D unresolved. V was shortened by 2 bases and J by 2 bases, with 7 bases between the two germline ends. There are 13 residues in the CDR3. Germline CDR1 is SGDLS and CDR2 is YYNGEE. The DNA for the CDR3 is TGTGCCAGCAGCGTTGAATTTAACACTGAAGCTTTCTTT. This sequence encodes CASSVEFNTEAFF.

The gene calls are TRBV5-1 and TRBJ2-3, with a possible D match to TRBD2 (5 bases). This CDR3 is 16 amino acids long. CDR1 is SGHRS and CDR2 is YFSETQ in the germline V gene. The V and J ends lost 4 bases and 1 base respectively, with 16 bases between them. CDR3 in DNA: TGCGCCAGCAGCCCGTGGATCGGGGTGGGCACAGATACGCAGTATTTT. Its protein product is CASSPWIGVGTDTQYF.

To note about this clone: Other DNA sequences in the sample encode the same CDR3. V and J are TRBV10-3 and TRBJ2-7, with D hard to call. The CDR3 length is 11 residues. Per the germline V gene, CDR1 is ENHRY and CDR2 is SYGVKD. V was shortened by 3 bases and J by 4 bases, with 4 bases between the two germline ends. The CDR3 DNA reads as TGTGCCATCAGTGAAGGGTACGAGCAGTACTTC. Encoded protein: CAISEGYEQYF.

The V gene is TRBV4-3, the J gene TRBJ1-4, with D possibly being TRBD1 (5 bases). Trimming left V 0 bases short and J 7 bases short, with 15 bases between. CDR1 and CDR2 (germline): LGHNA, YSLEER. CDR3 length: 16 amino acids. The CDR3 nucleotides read TGCGCCAGCAGCCAAGATCCGGGGGAAAGGGCTGAAAAACTGTTTTTT. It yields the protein CASSQDPGERAEKLFF.

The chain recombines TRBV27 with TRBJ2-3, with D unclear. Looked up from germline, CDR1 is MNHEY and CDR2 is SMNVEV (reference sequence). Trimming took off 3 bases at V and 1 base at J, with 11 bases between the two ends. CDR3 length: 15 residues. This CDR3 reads CASSFRSPRTDTQYF. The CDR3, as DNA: TGTGCCAGCAGTTTCAGAAGTCCCCGCACAGATACGCAGTATTTT.

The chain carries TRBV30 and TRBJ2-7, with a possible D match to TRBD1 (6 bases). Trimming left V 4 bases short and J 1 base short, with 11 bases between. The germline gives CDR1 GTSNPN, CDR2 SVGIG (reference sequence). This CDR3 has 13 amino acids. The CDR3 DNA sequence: TGTGCCTGGACGAGAGGGGGTTCCTACGAGCAGTACTTC. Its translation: CAWTRGGSYEQYF.

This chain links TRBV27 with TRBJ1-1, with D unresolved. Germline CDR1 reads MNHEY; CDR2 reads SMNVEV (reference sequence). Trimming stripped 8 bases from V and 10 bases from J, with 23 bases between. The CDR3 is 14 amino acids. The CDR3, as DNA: TGTGCCAGCCTTTCAAATTCGATGGGCGGTAGAGCTTTCTTT. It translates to CASLSNSMGGRAFF.

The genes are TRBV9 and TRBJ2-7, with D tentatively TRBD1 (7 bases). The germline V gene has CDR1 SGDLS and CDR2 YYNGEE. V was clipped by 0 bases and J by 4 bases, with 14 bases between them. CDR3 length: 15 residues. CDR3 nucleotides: TGTGCCAGCAGCGTAGCCCCAGGGGGGAAGTACGAGCAGTACTTC. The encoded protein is CASSVAPGGKYEQYF.

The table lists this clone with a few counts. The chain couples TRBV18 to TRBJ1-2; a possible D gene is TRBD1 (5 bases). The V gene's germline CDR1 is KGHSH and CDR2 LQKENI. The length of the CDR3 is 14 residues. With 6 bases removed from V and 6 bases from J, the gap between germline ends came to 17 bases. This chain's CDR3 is CASSPTQTANGYTF. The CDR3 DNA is TGTGCCAGCTCCCCCACCCAGACAGCGAATGGCTACACCTTC.

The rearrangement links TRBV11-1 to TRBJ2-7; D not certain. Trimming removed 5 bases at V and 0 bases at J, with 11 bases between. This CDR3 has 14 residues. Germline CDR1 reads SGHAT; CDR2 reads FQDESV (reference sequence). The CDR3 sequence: CASSPMRSSYEQYF. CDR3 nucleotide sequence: TGTGCCAGCAGCCCCATGAGGAGCTCCTACGAGCAGTACTTC.

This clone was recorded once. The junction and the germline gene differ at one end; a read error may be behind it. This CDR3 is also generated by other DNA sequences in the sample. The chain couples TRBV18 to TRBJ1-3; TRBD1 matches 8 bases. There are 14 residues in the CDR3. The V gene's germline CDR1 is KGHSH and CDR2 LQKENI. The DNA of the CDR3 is TGTGCCAGCTCACGAGGACAGGGTGGAAATACCATATATTTT. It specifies CASSRGQGGNTIYF.

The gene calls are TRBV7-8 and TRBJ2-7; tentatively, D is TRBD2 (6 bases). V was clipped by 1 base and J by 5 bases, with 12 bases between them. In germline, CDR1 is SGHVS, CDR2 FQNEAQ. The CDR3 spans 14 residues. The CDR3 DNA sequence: TGTGCCAGCAGCTTAGGAGGGGAGGTCAACGAGCAGTACTTC. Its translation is CASSLGGEVNEQYF. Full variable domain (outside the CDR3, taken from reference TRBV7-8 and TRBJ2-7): GAGVSQSPRYKVAKRGQDVALRCDPISGHVSLFWYQQALGQGPEFLTYFQNEAQLDKSGLPSDRFFAERPEGSVSTLKIQRTQQEDSAVYLCASSLGGEVNEQYFGPGTRLTVT.

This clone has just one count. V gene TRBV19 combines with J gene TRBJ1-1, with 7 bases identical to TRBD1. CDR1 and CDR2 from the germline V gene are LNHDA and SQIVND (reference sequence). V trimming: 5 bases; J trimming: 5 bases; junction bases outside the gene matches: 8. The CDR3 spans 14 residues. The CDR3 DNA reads TGTGCCAGTAGTTCATCAGGGGGGAGAACTGAAGCTTTCTTT. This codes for CASSSSGGRTEAFF.

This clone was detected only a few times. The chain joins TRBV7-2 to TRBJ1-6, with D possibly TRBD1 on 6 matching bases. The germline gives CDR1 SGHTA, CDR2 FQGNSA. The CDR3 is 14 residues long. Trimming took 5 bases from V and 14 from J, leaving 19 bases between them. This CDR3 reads CASSASRAGETLHF. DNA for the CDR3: TGTGCCAGCAGCGCGAGCCGGGCAGGGGAGACCCTCCACTTT.